This T cell receptor beta chain was observed in a study of shared clonotypes between healthy human individuals. About the study: Plates per donor: three CD4 naive, three CD4 memory, two CD8 naive, one CD8 memory.

Original analysis: Because ImmunoSEQ provided only junction sequences with no quality scores, the filtering differed. Measured with immunoSEQ multiplex PCR; TCRdb has only the in-frame clones, and not every one. The V and J calls and clone size come from that table; D and trimming were worked out from the DNA. The sample consists of almost 750,000 clones, 72% of them appearing once. Healthy HIV-negative adults without recent acute infections or vaccinations served as donors. Study results and limitations: Measured sharing among donors was expected to vary with sequencing depth.

As concerns this clone: As yet, its antigen is unknown.

The germline V gene has CDR1 MNHNY and CDR2 SVGAGI (reference sequence). CDR3 length: 14 residues. The junction had 6 bases not matched to a gene; V was cut back by 6 bases and J by 5 bases. Sequencing was done on a sample of memory CD4+ T cells sorted from blood. Described subset: CD45RA-negative fraction. The chain recombines TRBV6-6 with TRBJ2-5, with 10 bases lining up with TRBD1. The sequence came from a woman between 25 and 40 years old in good health. CDR3 sequence (DNA): TGTGCCAGCAGAAGACAGGGGGCCAAGGAGACCCAGTACTTC. As protein: CASRRQGAKETQYF.